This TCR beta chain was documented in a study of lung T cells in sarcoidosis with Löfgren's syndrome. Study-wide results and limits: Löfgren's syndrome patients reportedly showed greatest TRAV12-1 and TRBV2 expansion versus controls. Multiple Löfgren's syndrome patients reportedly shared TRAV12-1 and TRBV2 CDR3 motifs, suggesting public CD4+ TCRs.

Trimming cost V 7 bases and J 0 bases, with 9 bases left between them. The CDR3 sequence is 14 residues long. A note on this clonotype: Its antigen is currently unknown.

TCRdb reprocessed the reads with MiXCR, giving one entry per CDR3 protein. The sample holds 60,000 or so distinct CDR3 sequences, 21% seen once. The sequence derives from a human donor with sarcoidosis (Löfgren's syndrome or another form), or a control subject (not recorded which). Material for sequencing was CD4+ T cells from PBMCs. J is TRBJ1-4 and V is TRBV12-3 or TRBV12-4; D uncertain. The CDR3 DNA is TGTGCCAGCACAAAAGGAGCAACTAATGAAAAACTGTTTTTT. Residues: CASTKGATNEKLFF.